Below, 30 T cell receptor beta chains from the same sample are listed, as sequenced in a study of PD-L1 blockade in urothelial cancer. Sequencing was performed with immunoSEQ multiplex PCR; in TCRdb, only in-frame clones are kept and a portion is missing. The table has about 50,000 clones, roughly 80% seen once. Regarding time point: peripheral blood 6 weeks after treatment start. The sequenced sample was PBMCs, obtained around atezolizumab (anti-PD-L1) treatment. The receptors were gathered from a man aged 70 or older with urothelial cancer.

J is TRBJ2-5 and V is TRBV10-3; 7 nucleotides align to TRBD2. The CDR3 runs 13 residues. V dropped 6 bases and J dropped 5; count of bases not matched to a gene: 6. In germline, CDR1 is ENHRY, CDR2 SYGVKD. CDR3 sequence (DNA): TGTGCCATCAGGGGTGGGGAGGGGGAGACCCAGTACTTC. It translates to CAIRGGEGETQYF.

V is TRBV19 and J is TRBJ1-2; weak D call: TRBD1 (5 bases). Trimming pared 2 bases from V and 2 bases from J, leaving 15 bases between. Germline lookup yields CDR1 LNHDA and CDR2 SQIVND (reference sequence). The CDR3 has 16 amino acids. CDR3: CASSIPLGRVNYGYTF. The CDR3 DNA is TGTGCCAGTAGTATACCCCTGGGCAGGGTGAACTATGGCTACACCTTC.

The chain uses TRBV25-1 and TRBJ2-1; TRBD2 aligns across 12 bases. In germline, CDR1 is MGHDK, CDR2 SYGVNS. The CDR3 extends over 16 amino acids. Losses at the gene ends were 7 bases for V and 7 bases for J; bases not matched to a gene: 11. In DNA, the CDR3 is TGTGCCAGCAACCTAGGGGGACTAGCGGGCATTAATGAGCAGTTCTTC. Its protein is CASNLGGLAGINEQFF. The entire variable domain, with the rest obtained from reference TRBV25-1 and TRBJ2-1, is as follows: EADIYQTPRYLVIGTGKKITLECSQTMGHDKMYWYQQDPGMELHLIHYSYGVNSTEKGDLSSESTVSRIRTEHFPLTLESARPSHTSQYLCASNLGGLAGINEQFFGPGTRLTVL.

This chain connects TRBV28 to TRBJ2-7; 8 bases are shared with TRBD1. Germline CDR1 is MDHEN and CDR2 is SYDVKM. V lost 4 bases to trimming and J lost 3 bases; unmatched junction nucleotides: 8. CDR3 length equals 15 residues. CDR3 residues: CASSSAGTGYYEQYF. The CDR3 coding sequence is TGTGCCAGCAGTTCCGCCGGGACAGGTTACTACGAGCAGTACTTC.

This clone counts as medium-sized. This chain joins TRBV29-1 and TRBJ2-1, with 7 bases matching TRBD2. The germline V gene encodes CDR1 SQVTM and CDR2 ANQGSEA. J lost 5 bases, V lost 0 bases, and 16 bases had no gene match. This CDR3 contains 18 residues. The CDR3 DNA reads TGCAGCGTTGAAGAGGTTGAGGGTGCTAGCGGAGAGAACAATGAGCAGTTCTTC. As protein: CSVEEVEGASGENNEQFF.

The genes are TRBV7-9 and TRBJ2-2; tentatively, D is TRBD2 (7 bases). V lost 4 bases, J lost 4 bases, and 16 bases lay in between. CDR3 size: 16 residues. In germline, CDR1 is SEHNR, CDR2 FQNEAQ (reference sequence). CDR3 loop: CASSSQGGAITGELFF. The CDR3 DNA is TGTGCCAGCAGCTCACAAGGGGGGGCGATCACCGGGGAGCTGTTTTTT.

The CDR3 here is CASSRGIHPSYEQYF. The DNA for the CDR3 is TGTGCCAGCAGCCGAGGCATACACCCGTCCTACGAGCAGTACTTC. The rearrangement uses TRBV11-3 and TRBJ2-7; no firm D call. The V end lost 5 bases, the J end lost 1 base, and 15 bases lay between the germline ends. From germline, CDR1 is SGHNT and CDR2 YENEEA. The CDR3 is 15 amino acids.

The genes are TRBV4-1 and TRBJ2-7; tentatively, D is TRBD2 (5 bases). CDR3 size: 16 residues. Trimming shortened V by 0 bases and J by 0 bases, and 12 bases separated the two germline ends. Looked up from germline, CDR1 is MGHRA and CDR2 is YSYEKL. CDR3 sequence: CASSQDNVEGSYEQYF. The CDR3 DNA sequence: TGCGCCAGCAGCCAAGATAACGTAGAGGGCTCCTACGAGCAGTACTTC.

The chain links TRBV11-2 to TRBJ1-4, with a tentative D call TRBD1 (5 bases). Per the germline V gene, CDR1 is SGHAT and CDR2 is FQNNGV. Trimming left V 5 bases short and J 2 bases short, with 18 bases between. The CDR3 spans 17 residues. The CDR3 loop reads CASSRVGGAVTNEKLFF. CDR3 DNA sequence: TGTGCCAGCAGCCGGGTAGGAGGGGCGGTTACTAATGAAAAACTGTTTTTT.

The chain uses TRBV2 and TRBJ1-3; D perhaps matches TRBD1 (5 bases). The germline V gene has CDR1 SNHLY and CDR2 FYNNEI. This CDR3 is 15 amino acids long. V gave up 5 bases and J gave up 0 bases, with 11 bases separating them. The CDR3, as DNA: TGTGCCAGCAGTACCAGGGCCATCTCTGGAAACACCATATATTTT. Encoded protein: CASSTRAISGNTIYF.

The CDR3 sequence: CASSSGQGARGYTF. Written as DNA, the CDR3 is TGTGCCAGCAGCTCTGGACAGGGGGCGCGAGGCTACACCTTC. V and J are TRBV5-6 and TRBJ1-2, with 11 bases fitting TRBD1. CDR3 length equals 14 residues. V lost 3 bases and J lost 8; bases outside the gene matches: 6. CDR1 is SGHDT and CDR2 is YYEEEE in the germline V gene.

The J gene is TRBJ2-1, the V gene TRBV28, with D perhaps TRBD1 (6 bases). CDR1 and CDR2 (germline): MDHEN, SYDVKM. This CDR3 contains 11 residues. Deletions cut 3 bases from V and 9 bases from J, with 6 bases between. The CDR3, as DNA: TGTGCCAGCAGTTTCAGGGGTGAGCAGTTCTTC. It specifies CASSFRGEQFF.

This clone appeared once. V is TRBV6-1 and J is TRBJ1-5; unclear D gene. The CDR3 runs 13 residues. V lost 3 bases and J 8 bases, leaving 11 bases between the germline ends. Germline CDR1 and CDR2: MNHNS and SASEGT. The CDR3, as DNA: TGTGCCAGCAGTGATCTCACCGGTGAGCCCCAGCATTTT. Translated, it gives CASSDLTGEPQHF.

The CDR3 region has the DNA TGTGCCAGCAGTTTTGGACAGGCGTACCAAGAGACCCAGTACTTC. It encodes CASSFGQAYQETQYF. V gene TRBV5-6 combines with J gene TRBJ2-5; 7 bases align to TRBD1. This CDR3 has 15 amino acids. Trimming removed 5 bases from V and 0 bases from J; junction bases left unmatched: 7. The germline CDR1 and CDR2 sequences are SGHDT and YYEEEE.

V gene TRBV28 combines with J gene TRBJ2-5; TRBD2 matches 13 bases. CDR1 is MDHEN and CDR2 is SYDVKM in the germline V gene. The CDR3 has 20 amino acids. V trimming: 1 base; J trimming: 4 bases; junction bases outside the gene matches: 15. The DNA of the CDR3 is TGTGCCAGCAGTTTATCCAGGACTAGCGGGAGTCTAGGAACGGGAGAGACCCAGTACTTC. It codes for CASSLSRTSGSLGTGETQYF.

This clone showed up just a few times. The chain is built from TRBV7-6 and TRBJ2-2; 9 positions agree with TRBD1. CDR1 is SGHVS and CDR2 is FNYEAQ in the germline V gene. V was pared by 7 bases and J by 4 bases, with 10 bases of the junction left unmatched. The CDR3 runs to 16 residues. The DNA of the CDR3 is TGTGCCAGCACGCCTCGGGACAGGGCGGCCACCGGGGAGCTGTTTTTT. As protein: CASTPRDRAATGELFF.

V gene TRBV5-4 combines with J gene TRBJ2-1; TRBD2 aligns across 7 bases. The CDR3 sequence is 15 residues long. With V trimmed by 1 base and J by 5 bases, 6 bases remained unmatched. CDR1 is SGHNT and CDR2 is YYREEE in the germline V gene (reference sequence). In nucleotides, the CDR3 is TGTGCCAGCAGCTTGCGGCTAGCGGAGCACAATGAGCAGTTCTTC. The encoded protein is CASSLRLAEHNEQFF.

J is TRBJ2-3 and V is TRBV14, with 12 bases lining up with TRBD2. Germline CDR1 and CDR2: SGHDN and FVKESK. After removal of 5 bases from V and 4 bases from J, the junction contained 1 base not matched to a gene. CDR3 length: 14 amino acids. This chain's CDR3 is CASSWTSGADTQYF. The CDR3 coding sequence is TGTGCCAGCAGCTGGACTAGCGGGGCAGATACGCAGTATTTT.

This chain joins TRBV2 and TRBJ2-5; 7 positions match TRBD1. In germline, CDR1 is SNHLY, CDR2 FYNNEI. This CDR3 region has 16 residues. V trimming: 2 bases; J trimming: 2 bases; junction bases outside the gene matches: 8. Here the CDR3 reads CASSELAGGNQETQYF. Here the CDR3 DNA reads TGTGCCAGCAGTGAATTGGCAGGGGGAAATCAAGAGACCCAGTACTTC.

The V and J genes are TRBV5-4 and TRBJ2-7, with D perhaps matching TRBD2 (6 bases). CDR1 is SGHNT and CDR2 is YYREEE in the germline V gene (reference sequence). CDR3 length: 17 residues. The V end lost 0 bases, the J end lost 2 bases, and 18 bases lay between the germline ends. The CDR3 region is CASSLEAGGRITYEQYF. The CDR3 DNA is TGTGCCAGCAGCTTGGAGGCTGGGGGGAGGATCACCTACGAGCAGTACTTC.

This rearrangement joins TRBV5-8 to TRBJ1-2; possible D gene TRBD1, 5 bases. Germline loops: CDR1 SGHTS, CDR2 YDEGEE. This CDR3 has 14 residues. V was trimmed by 0 bases and J by 0 bases, leaving 6 bases between them. The CDR3 bases are TGTGCCAGCAGCTTGGGACAGCCTAACTATGGCTACACCTTC. Translation gives CASSLGQPNYGYTF.

At least ten counts were recorded for this clone. This rearrangement joins TRBV7-9 to TRBJ2-1, with 11 positions matching TRBD2. The CDR3 runs to 15 residues. Germline values: CDR1 SEHNR, CDR2 FQNEAQ (reference sequence). With V trimmed by 2 bases and J by 8 bases, 5 bases remained unmatched. The CDR3 region has the DNA TGTGCCAGCAGCTTACCGACTAGCGGGACCGATGAGCAGTTCTTC. Encoded protein: CASSLPTSGTDEQFF.

The chain couples TRBV28 to TRBJ1-5; D uncertain. This CDR3 region has 16 residues. Per germline, CDR1 MDHEN and CDR2 SYDVKM. The ends were cut back, 5 bases at V and 1 base at J, with 15 bases in the middle. For the CDR3, the DNA is TGTGCCAGCAGTCTACTGACGGTCAGGAGCAATCAGCCCCAGCATTTT. This sequence encodes CASSLLTVRSNQPQHF.

The chain links TRBV2 to TRBJ2-7; D possibly corresponds to TRBD1 (5 bases). From germline, CDR1 is SNHLY and CDR2 FYNNEI. The V end lost 6 bases, the J end lost 3 bases, and 15 bases lay between the germline ends. The CDR3 is 14 residues long. CDR3 in amino acids: CASRQQGRDYEQYF. DNA for the CDR3: TGTGCCAGCAGACAGCAGGGCAGGGACTACGAGCAGTACTTC.

The chain recombines TRBV7-9 with TRBJ1-5; TRBD1 aligns across 7 bases. CDR3 size: 15 residues. Germline V gene data show CDR1 as SEHNR and CDR2 as FQNEAQ (reference sequence). The V segment lost 5 bases and the J segment 2 bases; nucleotides outside the gene matches: 6. The CDR3 DNA reads as TGTGCCAGCAGCCCGGGGACAGAGGGCAATCAGCCCCAGCATTTT. It translates to CASSPGTEGNQPQHF.

V usage is TRBV5-1 and J usage is TRBJ2-3; 9 nucleotides align to TRBD2. Looked up from germline, CDR1 is SGHRS and CDR2 is YFSETQ. V was clipped by 0 bases and J by 3 bases; unmatched bases: 5. The length of the CDR3 is 16 residues. CDR3 amino acids: CASSLASLAGTDTQYF. Here the CDR3 DNA reads TGCGCCAGCAGCTTGGCCAGCCTAGCGGGAACAGATACGCAGTATTTT.

This rearrangement joins TRBV7-2 to TRBJ2-7, with TRBD1 as a possible D gene (6 bases). The V gene's germline CDR1 is SGHTA and CDR2 FQGNSA. This CDR3 comprises 14 residues. Trimming pared 3 bases from V and 2 bases from J, leaving 11 bases between. The CDR3, as DNA: TGTGCCAGCAGCTTTCGACAGGTTACCTACGAGCAGTACTTC. This sequence encodes CASSFRQVTYEQYF.

The gene calls are TRBV10-1 and TRBJ1-2, with D perhaps matching TRBD1 (5 bases). Trimming took 1 base from V and 8 from J, leaving 11 bases between them. CDR1 and CDR2 from the germline V gene are WNHNN and SYGVQD (reference sequence). This CDR3 contains 13 residues. DNA for the CDR3: TGCGCCAGCAGTGAGTTCAAGGGGCACGGCTACACCTTC. This translates into CASSEFKGHGYTF.

The rearrangement uses TRBV11-3 and TRBJ2-5, with a possible D match to TRBD1 (5 bases). Germline CDR1 and CDR2: SGHNT and YENEEA. CDR3 size: 15 residues. Trimming took off 1 base at V and 2 bases at J, with 11 bases between the two ends. CDR3 sequence reads: CASSLGGAGQETQYF. CDR3 coding DNA: TGTGCCAGCAGCTTAGGCGGCGCAGGGCAAGAGACCCAGTACTTC.

This rearrangement joins TRBV6-5 to TRBJ1-1; tentatively, D is TRBD1 (5 bases). Germline CDR1 MNHEY, CDR2 SVGAGI. This CDR3 spans 14 amino acids. V lost 8 bases, J lost 4 bases, and 17 bases lay in between. The CDR3 nucleotides are TGTGCCAGCCTCGGCAGGGCTGGGGCCACTGAAGCTTTCTTT. It codes for CASLGRAGATEAFF.